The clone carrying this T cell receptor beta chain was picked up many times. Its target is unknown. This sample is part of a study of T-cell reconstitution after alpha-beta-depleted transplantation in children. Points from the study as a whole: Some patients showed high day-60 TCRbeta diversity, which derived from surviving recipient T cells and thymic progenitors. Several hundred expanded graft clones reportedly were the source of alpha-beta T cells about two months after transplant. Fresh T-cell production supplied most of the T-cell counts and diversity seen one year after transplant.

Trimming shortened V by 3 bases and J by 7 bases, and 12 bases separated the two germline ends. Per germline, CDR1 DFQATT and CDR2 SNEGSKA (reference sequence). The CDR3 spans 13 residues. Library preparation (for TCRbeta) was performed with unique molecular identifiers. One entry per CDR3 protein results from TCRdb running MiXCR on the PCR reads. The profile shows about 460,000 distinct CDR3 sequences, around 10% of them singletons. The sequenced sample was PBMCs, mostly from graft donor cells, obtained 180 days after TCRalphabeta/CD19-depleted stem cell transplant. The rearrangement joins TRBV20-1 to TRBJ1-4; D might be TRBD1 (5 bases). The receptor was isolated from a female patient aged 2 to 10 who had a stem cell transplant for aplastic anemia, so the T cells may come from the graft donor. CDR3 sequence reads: CSASRGRGEKLFF. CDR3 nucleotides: TGCAGTGCTAGTAGAGGGAGGGGTGAAAAACTGTTTTTT.